This T cell receptor (beta chain) was recorded in a study of T cells after posttransplantation cyclophosphamide. Study observations and caveats: TRB overlap between skin or GI tissue T cells and blood was limited. Recipient CMV seropositivity and CMV reactivation strongly tracked TRB clonality.

Regarding this clone: Its antigen remains unknown.

TCRdb keeps only in-frame clones here, not all; method: immunoSEQ multiplex PCR. The sample lists around 31,000 clones, around nine tenths occurring once. The naive gate required viable CD3+CD4+ or CD3+CD8+ cells with CCR7+CD45RA+CD45RO-CD95-CD27+CD28+ phenotype. The sample consisted of naive CD4+ T cells sorted from blood. This TCR was sampled from a man aged 25-45 years in good health and a related stem cell transplant donor.

CDR3 loop: CASSSGPGKQPQHF. The DNA of the CDR3 is TGTGCCAGCAGCTCAGGACCAGGGAAACAGCCCCAGCATTTT. This rearrangement joins TRBV28 to TRBJ1-5; perhaps TRBD1 as D (5 bases). V lost 6 bases and J 7 bases, leaving 16 bases between the germline ends. The CDR3 has 14 residues. Germline assignment: CDR1 MDHEN and CDR2 SYDVKM.